One sample yielded the 9 T cell receptor beta chains listed below, sequenced in a study of blood T cell repertoires in COVID-19. Assay used: immunoSEQ multiplex PCR; TCRdb lists only in-frame clones, some missing. In the table there are 200,000 to 250,000 clones, 70% to 85% of which are singletons. Sequenced material: PBMCs or T cells enriched from blood (not recorded which). Receptors were obtained from a woman in her fifties or sixties who had recovered from COVID-19.

This clone was detected only a few times. The rearrangement links TRBV18 to TRBJ1-4, with TRBD1 matching over 9 bases. The CDR3 is made up of 15 amino acids. Germline V lookup: CDR1 KGHSH, CDR2 LQKENI. Germline trimming cut 4 bases from V and 5 bases from J; bases unmatched to any gene: 5. The CDR3 DNA reads as TGTGCCAGCTCACTCAACAGGGGGCGGAATGAAAAACTGTTTTTT. This gives the protein CASSLNRGRNEKLFF.

The chain has TRBV6-5 and TRBJ1-3; D may be TRBD1 (5 bases). This CDR3 spans 13 amino acids. Trimming took off 6 bases at V and 7 bases at J, with 13 bases between the two ends. Germline V gene sequence: CDR1 MNHEY, CDR2 SVGAGI. The CDR3 loop is CASRNGGSNTIYF. CDR3 bases: TGTGCCAGCAGAAACGGGGGTAGCAACACCATATATTTT.

This clone has just one count. V is TRBV25-1 and J is TRBJ2-2, with D tentatively TRBD1 (5 bases). The V end lost 5 bases, the J end lost 0 bases, and 13 bases lay between the germline ends. This CDR3 has 16 residues. Germline V lookup: CDR1 MGHDK, CDR2 SYGVNS. The CDR3 protein is CASSPRVPPNTGELFF. The CDR3 DNA reads as TGTGCCAGCAGTCCCAGGGTGCCCCCGAACACCGGGGAGCTGTTTTTT.

The V and J genes are TRBV6-5 and TRBJ2-1; D not certain. The CDR3 totals 10 residues. Per germline, CDR1 MNHEY and CDR2 SVGAGI. The ends were cut back, 10 bases at V and 10 bases at J, with 11 bases in the middle. The CDR3 nucleotides read TGTGCCACCAACAGTGCGGAGCAGTTCTTC. As protein: CATNSAEQFF.

The rearrangement uses TRBV16 and TRBJ1-1, with D tentatively TRBD1 (6 bases). The CDR3 consists of 14 residues. Germline CDR1 is KGHSY and CDR2 is FQNENV. Trimming pared 4 bases from V and 4 bases from J, leaving 13 bases between. The CDR3 reads CASSLKQGLTEAFF. In nucleotides, the CDR3 is TGTGCCAGCAGCCTTAAACAGGGCCTCACTGAAGCTTTCTTT.

The chain employs TRBV24-1 and TRBJ2-3; 7 bases agree with TRBD2. The germline gives CDR1 KGHDR, CDR2 SFDVKD. V trimming: 3 bases; J trimming: 4 bases; junction bases outside the gene matches: 6. The CDR3 consists of 15 residues. The CDR3 loop reads CATSDRVAGADTQYF. Here the CDR3 DNA reads TGTGCCACCAGTGATCGGGTAGCGGGTGCAGATACGCAGTATTTT.

J is TRBJ2-1 and V is TRBV3-1 (or the pseudogene TRBV3-2); 9 nucleotides line up with TRBD2. The CDR3 extends over 16 amino acids. J gave up 7 bases and V 3 bases, and 10 bases lay outside the gene matches. The germline CDR1 and CDR2 sequences are LGHDT and YNNKEL (reference sequence). The CDR3 region has the DNA TGTGCCAGCAGCCAGGGTCTTGGCGGGGGGGCAAATGAGCAGTTCTTC. As protein: CASSQGLGGGANEQFF.

This chain connects TRBV11-2 to TRBJ2-1; 7 bases match TRBD2. Germline CDR1 reads SGHAT; CDR2 reads FQNNGV. Unmatched junction bases numbered 12, after V lost 5 bases and J lost 5 bases. The CDR3 spans 16 residues. The CDR3 DNA follows: TGTGCCAGCAGCCACGGCCCGGGGGAGGGAAACAATGAGCAGTTCTTC. Amino acids: CASSHGPGEGNNEQFF.

The rearrangement joins TRBV3-1 (or the pseudogene TRBV3-2) to TRBJ1-1, with a weak D call TRBD1 (6 bases). This CDR3 has 12 residues. CDR1 LGHDT and CDR2 YNNKEL come from the germline V gene (reference sequence). Trimming left V 4 bases short and J 13 bases short, with 16 bases between. CDR3 region: CASSRDTPFRFF. The CDR3 bases are TGTGCCAGCAGCCGGGACACCCCTTTTCGTTTCTTT.